This T cell receptor beta chain was captured by sequencing in a study of T-cell memory formation after mild COVID-19. The V end was cut by 5 bases, the J end by 4 bases, with 19 bases between. The CDR3 has 16 amino acids. Germline CDR1 is SGHRS and CDR2 is YFSETQ. TCRdb re-analysed the 5' RACE reads in MiXCR, keeping a single row per CDR3 protein. The sample holds tens of thousands of distinct CDR3 sequences; around 6.1% are singletons and the top ten take about 0.8%. This clonotype has a count of ten or more. The target antigen is unknown. General observations from the study: Cross-reactive memory apparently joined, as some responding clones appeared in pre-infection memory.

Sequencing was performed on PBMCs or a T cell subset sorted from them (not recorded which). The sequence was collected from an adult who had mild COVID-19 (a few samples of this study predate the infection). Cell type and time point are not known. The chain uses TRBV5-1 and TRBJ1-3; tentatively, D is TRBD1 (5 bases). The CDR3 nucleotides are TGCGCCAGCAGGGAGGGGTCCTCAACGTCAGGAAACACCATATATTTT. The encoded protein is CASREGSSTSGNTIYF.